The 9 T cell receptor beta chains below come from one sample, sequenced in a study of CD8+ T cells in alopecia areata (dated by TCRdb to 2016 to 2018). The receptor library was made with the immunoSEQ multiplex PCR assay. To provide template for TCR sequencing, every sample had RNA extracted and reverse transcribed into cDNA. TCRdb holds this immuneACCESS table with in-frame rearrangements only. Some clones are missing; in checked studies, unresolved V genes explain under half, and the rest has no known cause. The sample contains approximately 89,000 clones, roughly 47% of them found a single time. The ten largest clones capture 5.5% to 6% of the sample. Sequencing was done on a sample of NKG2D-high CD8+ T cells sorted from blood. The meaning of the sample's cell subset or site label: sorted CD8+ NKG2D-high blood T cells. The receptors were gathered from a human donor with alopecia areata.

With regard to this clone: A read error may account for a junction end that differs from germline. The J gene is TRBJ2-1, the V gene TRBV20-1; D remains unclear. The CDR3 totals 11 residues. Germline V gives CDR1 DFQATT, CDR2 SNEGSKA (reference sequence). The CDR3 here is CSARDNNEQFF. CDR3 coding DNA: TGCAGTGCGAGAGACAACAATGAGCAGTTCTTC.

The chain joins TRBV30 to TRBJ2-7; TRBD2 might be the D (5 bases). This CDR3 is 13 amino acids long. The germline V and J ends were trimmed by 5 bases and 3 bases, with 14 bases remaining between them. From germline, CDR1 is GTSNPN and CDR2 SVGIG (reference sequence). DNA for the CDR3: TGTGCCTGGTCTGGACTGAATTTCTACGAGCAGTACTTC. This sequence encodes CAWSGLNFYEQYF.

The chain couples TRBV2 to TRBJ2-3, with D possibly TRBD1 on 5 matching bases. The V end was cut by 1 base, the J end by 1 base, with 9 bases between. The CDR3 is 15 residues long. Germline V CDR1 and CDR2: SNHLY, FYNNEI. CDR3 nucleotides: TGTGCCAGCAGTGAAGGCAGGGAAGGCACAGATACGCAGTATTTT. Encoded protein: CASSEGREGTDTQYF. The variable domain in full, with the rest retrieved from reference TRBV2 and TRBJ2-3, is EPEVTQTPSHQVTQMGQEVILRCVPISNHLYFYWYRQILGQKVEFLVSFYNNEISEKSEIFDDQFSVERPDGSNFTLKIRSTKLEDSAMYFCASSEGREGTDTQYFGPGTRLTVL.

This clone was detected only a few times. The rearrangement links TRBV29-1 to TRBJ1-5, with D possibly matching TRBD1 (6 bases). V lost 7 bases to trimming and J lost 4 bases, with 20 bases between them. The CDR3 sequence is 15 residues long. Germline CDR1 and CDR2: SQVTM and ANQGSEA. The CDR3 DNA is TGCAGCGACCTCGGGGGGGCCTGGGAAAATCAGCCCCAGCATTTT. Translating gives CSDLGGAWENQPQHF.

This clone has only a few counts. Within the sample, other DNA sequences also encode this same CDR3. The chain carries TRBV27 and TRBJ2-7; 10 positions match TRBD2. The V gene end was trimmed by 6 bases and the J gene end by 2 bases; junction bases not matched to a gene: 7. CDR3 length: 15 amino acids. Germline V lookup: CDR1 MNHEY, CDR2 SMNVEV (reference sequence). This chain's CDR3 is CASRGLAGGTYEQYF. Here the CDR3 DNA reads TGTGCCAGCAGGGGTTTAGCGGGAGGAACCTACGAGCAGTACTTC.

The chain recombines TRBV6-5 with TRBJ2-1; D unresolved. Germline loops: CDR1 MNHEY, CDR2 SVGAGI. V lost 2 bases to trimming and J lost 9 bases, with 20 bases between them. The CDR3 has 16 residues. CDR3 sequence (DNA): TGTGCCAGCAGTTACGATGTTTCAGGAGTAAGTGGTGAGCAGTTCTTC. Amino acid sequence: CASSYDVSGVSGEQFF.

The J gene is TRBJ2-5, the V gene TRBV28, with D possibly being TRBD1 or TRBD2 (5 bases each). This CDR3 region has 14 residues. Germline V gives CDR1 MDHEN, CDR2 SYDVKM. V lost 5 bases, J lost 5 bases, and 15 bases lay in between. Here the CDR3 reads CASSTGTLLETQYF. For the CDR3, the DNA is TGTGCCAGCAGTACCGGGACCCTCCTGGAGACCCAGTACTTC.

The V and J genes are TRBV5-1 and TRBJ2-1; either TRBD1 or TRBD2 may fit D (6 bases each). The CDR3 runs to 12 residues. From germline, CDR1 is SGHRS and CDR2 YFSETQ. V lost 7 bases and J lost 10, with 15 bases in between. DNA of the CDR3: TGCGCCAGCGGGGGCGGGACCGGGGAGCAGTTCTTC. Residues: CASGGGTGEQFF.

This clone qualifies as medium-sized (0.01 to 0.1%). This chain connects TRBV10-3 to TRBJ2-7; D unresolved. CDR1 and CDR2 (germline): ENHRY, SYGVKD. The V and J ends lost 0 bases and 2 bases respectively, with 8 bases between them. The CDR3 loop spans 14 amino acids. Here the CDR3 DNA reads TGTGCCATCAGTGAGTCGGCACAAGCCTACGAGCAGTACTTC. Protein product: CAISESAQAYEQYF.